This T cell receptor (beta chain) was profiled in a study of Tregs in tolerant kidney transplant recipients. Clones were sequenced by immunoSEQ multiplex PCR, and TCRdb holds only the in-frame ones, with some missing. This repertoire shows 68,000 or so clones, 84% found once; its top ten account for about 4.7%. Unstimulated regulatory T cells (CD4+CD25+CD127-), CD4+CD25- non-regulatory cells, CD4 and CD8 cells were FACS-sorted from thawed PBMCs. In its sample, this clone was seen once. Antigen: not known. General observations from the study: Biological reproducibility was not directly addressed in this study. Expanding Tregs on activated donor B cells appeared to best identify donor-specific TCRbeta clones.

Trimming cost V 9 bases and J 0 bases; bases outside gene matches: 2. Germline V lookup: CDR1 SGHRS, CDR2 YFSETQ. The CDR3 is 14 amino acids. This receptor was identified in a human donor in good health. Sequencing was performed on CD4+ T cells from blood. V usage is TRBV5-1 and J usage is TRBJ1-5; TRBD1 aligns across 11 bases. This chain's CDR3 is CAKGQGDSNQPQHF. The CDR3, as DNA: TGCGCCAAGGGACAGGGGGATAGCAATCAGCCCCAGCATTTT. Together with reference TRBV5-1 and TRBJ1-5, the CDR3 gives the full variable domain: KAGVTQTPRYLIKTRGQQVTLSCSPISGHRSVSWYQQTPGQGLQFLFEYFSETQRNKGNFPGRFSGRQFSNSRSEMNVSTLELGDSALYLCAKGQGDSNQPQHFGDGTRLSIL.